This TCR beta chain came from a study of cytomegalovirus exposure and HLA in healthy donors. On the study more broadly: Membership in the Caucasian-associated ancestry cluster was found for 81% of nearly 400 genotyped donors.

With respect to this clone: The antigen is not known.

Germline V lookup: CDR1 KGHSH, CDR2 LQKENI. There are 15 residues in the CDR3. V lost 0 bases and J lost 4, with 12 bases in between. Study-level points and caveats: There were some 150 TCR beta chains listed as cytomegalovirus-associated. Among the sequence variants, a highly shared cluster was likely an artifact of sequencing.

The PCR contained 60 Vbeta and 13 Jbeta primers. Some clones are missing from TCRdb's copy, which holds only in-frame ones; the method was immunoSEQ multiplex PCR. The sample features 150,000 to 200,000 clones, with roughly 1.3% in its top ten. This TCR came from a woman aged 55-69 years in good health and CMV-seronegative. The rearrangement links TRBV18 to TRBJ2-5; D possibly corresponds to TRBD2 (6 bases). The sequencing sample was made of PBMCs. CDR3 residues: CASSPPTGGGETQYF. For the CDR3, the DNA is TGTGCCAGCTCACCACCGACCGGGGGAGGAGAGACCCAGTACTTC.